This TCR beta chain is drawn from a study of T cell responses to AZD1222 COVID-19 vaccine. The study, taken as a whole, reports: Baseline serostatus was positive in only a handful of AZD1222 recipients. Nearly half of spike-specific TCRs reportedly go after variant regions that carry no mutations. Clonal diversity was possibly underestimated, and white British individuals and females predominated among donors.

Libraries were prepared by immunoSEQ multiplex PCR; TCRdb keeps only in-frame clonotypes and omits some of them. The table records 120,000 to 150,000 clones, roughly 88% of them present only once. Comments on this clone: Its antigen is as yet unknown.

Germline V lookup: CDR1 SGHRS, CDR2 YFSETQ. Trimming cost V 3 bases and J 2 bases; bases outside gene matches: 4. The CDR3 extends over 14 amino acids. V gene TRBV5-1 combines with J gene TRBJ1-1; TRBD1 matches 7 bases. The source material was peripheral blood, sampled on day 0 of AZD1222 vaccination. The origin of this receptor is an adult in good health. The CDR3 nucleotides are TGCGCCAGCAGCTGGGGGACAGCTAACACTGAAGCTTTCTTT. Its protein product is CASSWGTANTEAFF.